Listed below are T cell receptor beta chains from one sample, sequenced in a study of vaccination and CD4 T cells after COVID-19. MiXCR, applied by TCRdb to the PCR reads, yields one record per CDR3 protein. The sample shows almost 20,000 distinct CDR3 sequences, around 80% of them seen only once. These receptors' targets are unknown. This sample comprised CD4+ T cells from blood, cultured in vitro, obtained after SARS-CoV-2 vaccination. These receptor sequences come from a human donor who received a COVID-19 vaccine. Both conserved end residues are part of each CDR3. D genes are given only for firm matches. Only some rows state a clone size, as once, few, many or a class for expanded clones.

>TRBV6-1|NA|TRBJ1-3|NA
CATGRYSGNTIYF
TGTGCGACCGGGAGATACTCTGGAAACACCATATATTTT
>TRBV7-6|NA|TRBJ2-2|NA
CASSLAGGRTGELFF
TGTGCCAGCAGCTTAGCGGGGGGGCGAACCGGGGAGCTGTTTTTT
>TRBV21-1|NA|TRBJ1-1|NA
CASSKALVRGPNTEAFF
TGTGCCAGCAGCAAAGCGCTCGTCAGGGGGCCGAACACTGAAGCTTTCTTT
>TRBV20-1|NA|TRBJ1-2|NA
CSARDDTHGYTF
TGCAGTGCTAGAGATGACACTCATGGCTACACCTTC
>TRBV12-3/TRBV12-4|NA|TRBJ2-3|NA
CASRGRGVSTDTQYF
TGTGCCAGCAGGGGACGGGGTGTCAGCACAGATACGCAGTATTTT
>TRBV20-1|few|TRBJ1-5|NA
CSARTDSDQPQHF
TGCAGTGCTAGGACAGATTCTGATCAGCCCCAGCATTTT
>TRBV7-2|NA|TRBJ2-3|NA
CASSSGPSTDTQYF
TGTGCCAGCAGCTCAGGCCCTAGCACAGATACGCAGTATTTT
>TRBV10-3|once|TRBJ2-7|NA
CAISESEGSLYEQYF
TGTGCCATCAGTGAGTCGGAGGGATCCCTCTACGAGCAGTACTTC
>TRBV30|NA|TRBJ2-3|NA
CAWSLTSGGTDTQYF
TGTGCCTGGAGTTTAACCTCAGGGGGCACAGATACGCAGTATTTT
>TRBV7-8|NA|TRBJ2-5|NA
CASSLLGGLLGYQETQYF
TGTGCCAGCAGCTTATTAGGGGGACTATTAGGGTACCAAGAGACCCAGTACTTC
>TRBV7-8|NA|TRBJ2-7|NA
CASSLTDEQYF
TGTGCCAGCAGCTTAACTGACGAGCAGTACTTC
>TRBV20-1|NA|TRBJ1-5|NA
CSARTGWYQPQHF
TGCAGTGCTAGGACAGGATGGTATCAGCCCCAGCATTTT
>TRBV14|NA|TRBJ1-1|NA
CASSQDLVNTEAFF
TGTGCCAGCAGCCAAGATCTGGTTAACACTGAAGCTTTCTTT
>TRBV5-1|NA|TRBJ1-2|NA
CASSPLGWSYGYTF
TGCGCCAGCAGCCCCCTGGGGTGGTCATATGGCTACACCTTC
>TRBV24-1|NA|TRBJ2-2|NA
CATSGTIPGQSTGELFF
TGTGCCACCAGTGGAACTATTCCGGGACAATCCACCGGGGAGCTGTTTTTT
>TRBV7-2|NA|TRBJ2-5|NA
CASSLNGGAQETQYF
TGTGCCAGCAGCTTAAACGGCGGGGCCCAAGAGACCCAGTACTTC
>TRBV24-1|few|TRBJ2-1|NA
CATSDLPQNGPYNEQFF
TGTGCCACCAGTGATTTGCCCCAGAATGGACCCTACAATGAGCAGTTCTTC
>TRBV10-3|NA|TRBJ1-1|NA
CAIASRTNTEAFF
TGTGCCATCGCTTCCAGGACCAACACTGAAGCTTTCTTT
>TRBV6-1|NA|TRBJ2-5|TRBD1
CASSMGQIQETQYF
TGTGCCAGCAGTATGGGACAGATCCAAGAGACCCAGTACTTC
>TRBV7-3|few|TRBJ2-5|TRBD2
CASSPAGNQETQYF
TGTGCCAGCAGCCCAGCGGGGAACCAAGAGACCCAGTACTTC
>TRBV6-5|NA|TRBJ2-5|NA
CASSYSSATQETQYF
TGTGCCAGCAGTTACTCGTCAGCCACACAAGAGACCCAGTACTTC
>TRBV2|NA|TRBJ2-6|NA
CASSEGDAGANVLTF
TGTGCCAGCAGTGAAGGCGATGCTGGGGCCAACGTCCTGACTTTC
>TRBV12-3/TRBV12-4|NA|TRBJ1-5|TRBD1
CASSIQGARNQPQHF
TGTGCCAGCAGTATACAGGGGGCAAGGAATCAGCCCCAGCATTTT
>TRBV6-1|NA|TRBJ1-2|TRBD1
CASRETGENYGYTF
TGTGCCAGCAGGGAAACAGGGGAGAACTATGGCTACACCTTC
>TRBV25-1|NA|TRBJ1-2|NA
CASSDPGSGYTF
TGTGCCAGCAGTGATCCGGGGTCCGGCTACACCTTC
>TRBV27|NA|TRBJ1-6|NA
CASSRTGQYNSPLHF
TGTGCCAGCAGTCGGACCGGACAGTATAATTCACCCCTCCACTTT